Listed below are T cell receptor beta chains from one sample, sequenced in a study of blood T cell repertoires in COVID-19. Profiling relied on immunoSEQ multiplex PCR, and the TCRdb table lists in-frame clones only, not all of them. Here the sample spans 100,000 to 150,000 clones, around four fifths being singletons. The sample taken for sequencing was peripheral blood. The receptors derive from a human donor in a cohort sampled during active COVID-19. The CDR3 runs from the conserved cysteine through the conserved F or W. The order of the fields is D gene, V gene, CDR3 length, clone size, J gene, CDR3 protein, CDR3 DNA. A D gene is named only where the DNA matches it firmly. A clone size is listed for some rows: how often the clone was seen (once, few, many), or a class if it is expanded.

>TRBD2|TRBV11-2|16|.|TRBJ2-1
CASSLDRVSGVNEQFF
TGTGCCAGCAGCTTAGATCGGGTTAGCGGGGTGAATGAGCAGTTCTTC
>.|TRBV6-5|13|.|TRBJ1-5
CASSYSLRQPQHF
TGTGCCAGCAGTTACTCTCTCCGTCAGCCCCAGCATTTT
>TRBD1|TRBV6-5|14|.|TRBJ1-1
CASYGNDRGTEAFF
TGTGCCAGCTACGGTAACGACAGGGGAACTGAAGCTTTCTTT
>TRBD1|TRBV19|15|.|TRBJ1-2
CASSPDRAYSYGYTF
TGTGCCAGTAGTCCGGACAGGGCATACTCTTATGGCTACACCTTC
>.|TRBV29-1|13|.|TRBJ2-5
CSVEDQVRETQYF
TGCAGCGTTGAAGATCAGGTTAGGGAGACCCAGTACTTC
>.|TRBV18|16|once|TRBJ2-7
CASSKDSRKASYEQYF
TGTGCCAGCTCAAAGGACAGCCGCAAAGCCTCCTACGAGCAGTACTTC
>TRBD1|TRBV7-2|15|.|TRBJ2-2
CASSSGQGSTGELFF
TGTGCCAGCAGCTCCGGACAGGGGAGTACCGGGGAGCTGTTTTTT
>TRBD2|TRBV5-1|18|once|TRBJ2-1
CASSFLAGGPSIYNEQFF
TGCGCCAGCAGCTTTCTAGCGGGAGGGCCCAGTATCTACAATGAGCAGTTCTTC
>TRBD1|TRBV19|13|.|TRBJ1-5
CASSHRGLQPQHF
TGTGCCAGTAGCCACAGGGGGCTTCAGCCCCAGCATTTT
>.|TRBV7-9|15|.|TRBJ2-3
CASRTAQGRTDTQYF
TGTGCCAGCAGGACGGCGCAGGGTCGCACAGATACGCAGTATTTT
>.|TRBV14|14|.|TRBJ1-2
CASSQSTSIAGYTF
TGTGCCAGCAGCCAAAGTACCTCTATAGCGGGCTACACCTTC
>.|TRBV6-1|16|.|TRBJ1-2
CASSENVGLTSYGYTF
TGTGCCAGCAGTGAAAATGTGGGGCTGACCAGCTATGGCTACACCTTC
>.|TRBV5-6|14|few|TRBJ1-1
CASSSLFLRTEAFF
TGTGCCAGCAGCTCCCTTTTTTTGCGGACTGAAGCTTTCTTT
>.|TRBV5-1|12|once|TRBJ1-3
CASSSLGNTIYF
TGCGCCAGCAGCTCACTTGGAAACACCATATATTTT
>.|TRBV13|13|.|TRBJ2-7
CASSPGVSYEQYF
TGTGCCAGCAGCCCAGGGGTGTCCTACGAGCAGTACTTC
>.|TRBV27|13|.|TRBJ2-7
CASSPQGPYEQYF
TGTGCCAGCAGTCCACAGGGTCCCTACGAGCAGTACTTC
>.|TRBV30|13|.|TRBJ2-2
CAWSPGRTGELFF
TGTGCCTGGAGCCCTGGGCGCACCGGGGAGCTGTTTTTT
>.|TRBV7-9|12|many|TRBJ1-5
CATEGSNQPQHF
TGTGCCACCGAGGGAAGCAATCAGCCCCAGCATTTT
>.|TRBV7-3|12|.|TRBJ2-3
CASSPNTDTQYF
TGTGCCAGCAGCCCAAATACAGATACGCAGTATTTT
>.|TRBV9|11|.|TRBJ2-1
CASSFNYEQFF
TGTGCCAGCAGTTTTAACTATGAGCAGTTCTTC
>TRBD1|TRBV7-2|14|.|TRBJ2-7
CASRPDRGKDEQYF
TGTGCCAGCAGACCGGACAGGGGCAAGGACGAGCAGTACTTC
>TRBD2|TRBV2|15|.|TRBJ2-1
CASSLTLAGGNEQFF
TGTGCCAGCAGTCTAACCCTAGCGGGGGGTAATGAGCAGTTCTTC
>.|TRBV29-1|13|.|TRBJ1-1
CSVEIQKWTEAFF
TGCAGCGTTGAAATCCAGAAGTGGACTGAAGCTTTCTTT
>.|TRBV5-5|15|.|TRBJ1-5
CASSFSGVSSQPQHF
TGTGCCAGCAGCTTCTCAGGGGTGTCTAGTCAGCCCCAGCATTTT
>TRBD2|TRBV7-9|15|.|TRBJ2-1
CASSLGSGTRGEQFF
TGTGCCAGCAGCTTAGGAAGCGGGACGAGGGGCGAGCAGTTCTTC
>.|TRBV28|11|.|TRBJ2-7
CASKTENEQYF
TGTGCCAGCAAGACAGAAAACGAGCAGTACTTC
>TRBD1|TRBV19|18|.|TRBJ2-2
CASSGPGQGFMNTGELFF
TGTGCCAGTAGTGGGCCGGGACAGGGCTTTATGAACACCGGGGAGCTGTTTTTT
>.|TRBV2|12|.|TRBJ1-1
CASNVIHSEAFF
TGTGCCAGCAATGTAATTCACTCTGAAGCTTTCTTT
>.|TRBV5-6|14|.|TRBJ2-7
CASSKTGIVYEQYF
TGTGCCAGCAGCAAAACAGGGATCGTCTACGAGCAGTACTTC
>TRBD2|TRBV19|15|.|TRBJ2-3
CASTGGTASTDTQYF
TGTGCCAGTACCGGGGGGACCGCTAGCACAGATACGCAGTATTTT
>TRBD1|TRBV25-1|14|.|TRBJ2-3
CATGQGVGTDTQYF
TGTGCCACCGGACAGGGGGTTGGCACAGATACGCAGTATTTT
>TRBD2|TRBV4-2|16|.|TRBJ2-7
CASSQDRLAGGREQYF
TGTGCCAGCAGCCAAGATCGACTAGCGGGAGGGAGGGAGCAGTACTTC
>TRBD1|TRBV6-6|16|.|TRBJ1-2
CASSYSGQGVDYGYTF
TGTGCCAGCAGTTACTCGGGACAGGGGGTAGACTATGGCTACACCTTC
>TRBD1|TRBV6-7|16|.|TRBJ1-5
CASSYKGAPSNQPQHF
TGTGCCAGCAGTTATAAGGGGGCTCCCAGCAATCAGCCCCAGCATTTT
>.|TRBV11-2|13|.|TRBJ2-7
CASSVGSSYEQYF
TGTGCCAGCAGCGTGGGCAGCTCCTACGAGCAGTACTTC
>.|TRBV2|15|.|TRBJ2-1
CASSDPNSRGNEQFF
TGTGCCAGCAGTGACCCTAACTCCCGGGGCAATGAGCAGTTCTTC
>TRBD2|TRBV3-1/TRBV3-2|17|.|TRBJ2-3
CASSQERGRRSTDTQYF
TGTGCCAGCAGCCAGGAGCGGGGGCGCAGAAGCACAGATACGCAGTATTTT
>TRBD1|TRBV3-1/TRBV3-2|16|.|TRBJ2-7
CASSPYSGTGTYEQYF
TGTGCCAGCAGCCCCTATTCCGGGACAGGAACCTACGAGCAGTACTTC
>.|TRBV7-9|19|.|TRBJ2-6
CASSLVRWAGRTGANVLTF
TGTGCCAGCAGCTTGGTCCGGTGGGCAGGGCGAACTGGGGCCAACGTCCTGACTTTC
>TRBD2|TRBV7-2|15|.|TRBJ2-1
CASSPGVAGGDEQFF
TGTGCCAGCAGCCCGGGGGTAGCGGGAGGGGATGAGCAGTTCTTC
>.|TRBV19|15|.|TRBJ1-5
CASREVRPPGQPQHF
TGTGCCAGTAGGGAGGTTCGCCCCCCGGGTCAGCCCCAGCATTTT